The 3 T cell receptor beta chains below all came from one sample that was sequenced in a study of blood T cell repertoires in COVID-19 (dated by TCRdb to about 2020). The protocol used for the library was the immunoSEQ multiplex PCR assay. The table comes from immuneACCESS by way of TCRdb, which keeps in-frame sequences with V and J called. Part of the clones is missing from these tables; in studies checked, under half for an unresolved V gene and the rest for unknown reasons. The sample includes approximately 47,000 clones, with around 86% observed a single time. Clones ranked in the top ten supply less than 3% of the sample. The sequencing input was peripheral blood. These TCRs come from a woman aged 80 or over with COVID-19, enrolled during active disease.

V and J are TRBV29-1 and TRBJ2-7; D might be TRBD2 (7 bases). With 6 bases removed from V and 7 bases from J, the gap between germline ends came to 25 bases. Per germline, CDR1 SQVTM and CDR2 ANQGSEA. This CDR3 spans 15 amino acids. The CDR3 protein is CSVLFRTAGLGEQYF. CDR3 sequence (DNA): TGCAGCGTCCTCTTTAGGACAGCGGGGTTGGGAGAGCAGTACTTC.

The chain carries TRBV7-9 and TRBJ2-1; TRBD2 matches 7 bases. Germline V gives CDR1 SEHNR, CDR2 FQNEAQ (reference sequence). The ends lost 4 bases at V and 4 bases at J; junction bases unmatched: 16. The CDR3 is made up of 18 amino acids. The CDR3 here is CASSSWAPGGVAYNEQFF. In DNA form, the CDR3 reads TGTGCCAGCAGCTCTTGGGCGCCGGGGGGAGTCGCATACAATGAGCAGTTCTTC. The entire variable domain, with the rest obtained from reference TRBV7-9 and TRBJ2-1, is as follows: DTGVSQNPRHKITKRGQNVTFRCDPISEHNRLYWYRQTLGQGPEFLTYFQNEAQLEKSRLLSDRFSAERPKGSFSTLEIQRTEQGDSAMYLCASSSWAPGGVAYNEQFFGPGTRLTVL.

This clone was found a few times. V usage is TRBV30 and J usage is TRBJ2-7, with D unresolved. Germline assignment: CDR1 GTSNPN and CDR2 SVGIG (reference sequence). Deletions cut 0 bases from V and 4 bases from J, with 4 bases between. CDR3 length equals 11 residues. The CDR3 here is CAWSVRYEQYF. CDR3 nucleotide sequence: TGTGCCTGGAGTGTACGGTACGAGCAGTACTTC.